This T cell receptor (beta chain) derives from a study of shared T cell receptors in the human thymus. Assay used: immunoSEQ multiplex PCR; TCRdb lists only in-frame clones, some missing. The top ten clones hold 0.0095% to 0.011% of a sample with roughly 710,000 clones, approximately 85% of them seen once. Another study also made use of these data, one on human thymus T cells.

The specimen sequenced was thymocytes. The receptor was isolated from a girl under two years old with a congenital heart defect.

The CDR3 DNA follows: TGTGCCAGCAGCCCTATCAGGGCTCTCTATGGCTACACCTTC. It translates to CASSPIRALYGYTF. The chain links TRBV13 to TRBJ1-2; possibly TRBD1 for D (5 bases). Germline V gene sequence: CDR1 PRHDT, CDR2 FYEKMQ (reference sequence). Deletions cut 5 bases from V and 4 bases from J, with 14 bases between. This CDR3 comprises 14 residues.